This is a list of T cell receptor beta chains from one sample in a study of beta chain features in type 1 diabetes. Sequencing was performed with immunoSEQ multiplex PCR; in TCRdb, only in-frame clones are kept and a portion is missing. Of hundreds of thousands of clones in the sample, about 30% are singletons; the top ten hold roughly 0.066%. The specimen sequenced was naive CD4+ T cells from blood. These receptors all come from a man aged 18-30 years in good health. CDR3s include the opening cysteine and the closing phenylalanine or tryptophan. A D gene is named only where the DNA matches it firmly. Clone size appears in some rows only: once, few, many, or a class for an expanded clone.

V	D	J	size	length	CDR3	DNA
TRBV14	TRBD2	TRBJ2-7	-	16	CASSRYLLAGVNEQYF	TGTGCCAGCAGCCGATATCTCCTAGCGGGAGTAAACGAGCAGTACTTC
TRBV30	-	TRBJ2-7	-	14	CAWTTRGASHEQYF	TGTGCCTGGACGACCCGGGGAGCTAGCCACGAGCAGTACTTC
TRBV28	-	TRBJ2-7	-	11	CASSKWNEQYF	TGTGCCAGCAGCAAGTGGAACGAGCAGTACTTC
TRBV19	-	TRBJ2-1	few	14	CASSILGASYEQFF	TGTGCCAGTAGTATACTCGGGGCAAGCTATGAGCAGTTCTTC
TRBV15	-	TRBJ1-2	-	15	CATSREAGPNYGYTF	TGTGCCACCAGCAGAGAGGCAGGGCCTAACTATGGCTACACCTTC
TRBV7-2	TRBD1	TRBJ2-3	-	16	CASRIGGTGGTDTQYF	TGTGCCAGCAGGATAGGAGGGACAGGGGGCACAGATACGCAGTATTTT
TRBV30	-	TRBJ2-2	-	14	CAWSPDGWTGELFF	TGTGCCTGGAGTCCCGATGGGTGGACCGGGGAGCTGTTTTTT
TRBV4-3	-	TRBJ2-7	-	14	CASSSHAGSYEQYF	TGCGCCAGCAGCTCTCACGCAGGCTCCTACGAGCAGTACTTC
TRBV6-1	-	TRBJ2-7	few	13	CASSRQVLYEQYF	TGTGCCAGCAGTAGGCAGGTCCTCTACGAGCAGTACTTC
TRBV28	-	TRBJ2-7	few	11	CASSHSYEQYF	TGTGCCAGCAGCCACTCCTACGAGCAGTACTTC
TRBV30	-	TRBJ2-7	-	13	CAWSVNRAERQYF	TGTGCCTGGAGTGTAAACCGCGCCGAACGGCAGTACTTC
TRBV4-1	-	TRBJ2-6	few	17	CASSQESRSSGANVLTF	TGCGCCAGCAGCCAAGAGAGCCGGAGCTCTGGGGCCAACGTCCTGACTTTC
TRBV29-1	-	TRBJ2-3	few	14	CSESPSESTDTQYF	TGCAGCGAGAGCCCTAGCGAGAGCACAGATACGCAGTATTTT
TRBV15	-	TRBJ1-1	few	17	CATSRGRGVGRPPEAFF	TGTGCCACCAGCAGAGGTCGAGGGGTCGGCAGGCCCCCTGAAGCTTTCTTT
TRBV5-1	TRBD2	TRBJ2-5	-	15	CASSLAGGPGETQYF	TGCGCCAGCAGCTTAGCGGGAGGCCCGGGGGAGACCCAGTACTTC
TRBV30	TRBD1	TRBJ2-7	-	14	CAWSVVGQGTEQYF	TGTGCCTGGAGTGTTGTAGGACAGGGTACCGAGCAGTACTTC
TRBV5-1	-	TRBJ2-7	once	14	CASSLAAAPYEQYF	TGCGCCAGCAGCTTGGCGGCCGCCCCCTACGAGCAGTACTTC
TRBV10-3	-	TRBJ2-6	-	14	CAINKNSGANVLTF	TGTGCCATAAATAAGAACTCTGGGGCCAACGTCCTGACTTTC
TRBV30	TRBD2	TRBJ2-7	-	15	CAWSVGGGRAYEQYF	TGTGCCTGGAGTGTAGGTGGCGGGAGGGCCTACGAGCAGTACTTC
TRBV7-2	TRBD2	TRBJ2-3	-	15	CASSPSPGLAGEKYF	TGTGCCAGCAGCCCTTCCCCGGGACTAGCGGGAGAGAAGTATTTT
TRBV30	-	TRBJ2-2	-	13	CAWWGTDTGELFF	TGTGCCTGGTGGGGGACTGACACCGGGGAGCTGTTTTTT
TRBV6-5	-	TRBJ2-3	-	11	CASSSTDTQYF	TGTGCCAGCAGTAGCACAGATACGCAGTATTTT
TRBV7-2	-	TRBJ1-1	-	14	CASSLSRGNTEAFF	TGTGCCAGCAGCTTATCCAGGGGCAACACTGAAGCTTTCTTT
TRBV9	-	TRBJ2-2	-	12	CASSAITGELFF	TGTGCCAGCAGCGCTATCACCGGGGAGCTGTTTTTT
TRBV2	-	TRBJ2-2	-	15	CASTRRVAGTGELFF	TGTGCCAGCACCCGTCGGGTAGCTGGCACCGGGGAGCTGTTTTTT
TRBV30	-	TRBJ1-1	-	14	CAWSVMRGNTEAFF	TGTGCCTGGAGTGTAATGAGGGGGAACACTGAAGCTTTCTTT
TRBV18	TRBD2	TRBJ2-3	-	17	CASSPPRTSGSPDTQYF	TGTGCCAGCTCACCGCCGCGGACTAGCGGGAGTCCTGATACGCAGTATTTT
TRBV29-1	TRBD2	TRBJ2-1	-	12	CSAGTSGREQFF	TGCAGCGCCGGAACTAGCGGGAGGGAGCAGTTCTTC
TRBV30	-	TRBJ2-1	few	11	CAWQQANEQFF	TGTGCCTGGCAACAGGCCAATGAGCAGTTCTTC
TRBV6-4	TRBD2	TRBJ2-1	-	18	CASSPNPVTSGRNNEQFF	TGTGCCAGCTCTCCCAATCCCGTGACTAGCGGCCGTAACAATGAGCAGTTCTTC
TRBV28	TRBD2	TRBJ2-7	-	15	CASTGSGSGSYEQYF	TGTGCCAGCACAGGAAGCGGGAGTGGCTCCTACGAGCAGTACTTC
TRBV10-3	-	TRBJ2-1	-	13	CAIRSQLVNEQFF	TGTGCCATCAGGAGTCAACTAGTCAATGAGCAGTTCTTC
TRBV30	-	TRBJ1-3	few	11	CAWTSGNTIYF	TGTGCCTGGACCTCTGGAAACACCATATATTTT
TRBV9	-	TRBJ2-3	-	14	CASSVSPFTDTQYF	TGTGCCAGCAGCGTATCTCCTTTCACAGATACGCAGTATTTT
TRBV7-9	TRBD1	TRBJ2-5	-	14	CASSLTGGEETQYF	TGTGCCAGCAGCTTAACAGGGGGCGAAGAGACCCAGTACTTC
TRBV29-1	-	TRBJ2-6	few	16	CSVSVDGNSGANVLTF	TGCAGCGTTTCCGTGGACGGGAACTCTGGGGCCAACGTCCTGACTTTC
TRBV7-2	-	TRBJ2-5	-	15	CASSSRSRVWETQYF	TGTGCCAGCAGCTCTAGGTCTAGGGTTTGGGAGACCCAGTACTTC
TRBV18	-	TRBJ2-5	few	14	CASSPPNSRETQYF	TGTGCCAGCTCACCACCGAACTCGAGGGAGACCCAGTACTTC
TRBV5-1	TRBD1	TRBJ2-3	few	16	CASSLAGTGFTDTQYF	TGCGCCAGCAGCTTGGCCGGGACAGGGTTCACAGATACGCAGTATTTT
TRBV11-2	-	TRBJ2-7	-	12	CASSSTHYEQYF	TGTGCCAGCAGCTCAACACACTACGAGCAGTACTTC
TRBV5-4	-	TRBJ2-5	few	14	CASSLGADGETQYF	TGTGCCAGCAGCTTGGGGGCGGACGGGGAGACCCAGTACTTC
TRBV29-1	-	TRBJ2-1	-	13	CSVRNLSYNEQFF	TGCAGCGTTCGAAACCTCTCCTACAATGAGCAGTTCTTC
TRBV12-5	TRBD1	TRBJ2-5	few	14	CASGWGRGPETQYF	TGTGCTAGTGGTTGGGGCAGGGGGCCGGAGACCCAGTACTTC
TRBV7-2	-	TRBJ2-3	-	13	CASSADWRDTQYF	TGTGCCAGCAGCGCGGACTGGAGGGATACGCAGTATTTT
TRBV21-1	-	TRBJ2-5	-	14	CASSKRDSQETQYF	TGTGCCAGCAGCAAAAGGGACAGCCAAGAGACCCAGTACTTC
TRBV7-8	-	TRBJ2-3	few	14	CASSWGPSTDTQYF	TGTGCCAGCAGTTGGGGCCCTAGCACAGATACGCAGTATTTT
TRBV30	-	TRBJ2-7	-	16	CAWSVFRDLPRGEQYF	TGTGCCTGGAGTGTCTTCCGGGATCTCCCCCGGGGCGAGCAGTACTTC
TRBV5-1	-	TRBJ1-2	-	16	CASSLPQAGVNYGYTF	TGCGCCAGCAGCTTGCCCCAGGCAGGGGTGAACTATGGCTACACCTTC
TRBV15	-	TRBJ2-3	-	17	CATSRDPVGVSTDTQYF	TGTGCCACCAGCAGAGATCCGGTCGGGGTGAGCACAGATACGCAGTATTTT
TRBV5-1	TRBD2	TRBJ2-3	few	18	CASSLILGGLLNTDTQYF	TGCGCCAGCAGCTTGATTCTCGGGGGACTACTTAACACAGATACGCAGTATTTT
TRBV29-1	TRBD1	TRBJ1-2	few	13	CSVGTGGNYGYTF	TGCAGCGTGGGGACAGGGGGCAACTATGGCTACACCTTC
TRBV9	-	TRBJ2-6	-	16	CASTPFGFAGANVLTF	TGTGCCAGCACCCCGTTCGGGTTCGCTGGGGCCAACGTCCTGACTTTC
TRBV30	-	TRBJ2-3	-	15	CAWSRPGASTDTQYF	TGTGCCTGGAGTAGGCCAGGGGCCAGCACAGATACGCAGTATTTT